This T cell receptor (beta chain) comes out of a study of cytomegalovirus exposure and HLA in healthy donors. Broader study findings: Confirmation in vitro established that three CMV-associated chains were specific for CMV antigens. The tendency of first-cohort TCR clusters to co-occur in the 100 to 150 validation repertoires was identified by a subsequent analysis.

Generated by immunoSEQ multiplex PCR, the TCRdb table keeps only in-frame clones and is missing some. The sample lists tens of thousands of clones, 95% to 96% occurring once. On this clone itself: The target antigen is unknown.

This CDR3 has 17 amino acids. The ends lost 1 base at V and 5 bases at J; junction bases unmatched: 7. Germline CDR1 and CDR2: SNHLY and FYNNEI. Sequencing was done on a sample of PBMCs. This chain uses TRBV2 with TRBJ2-1; 11 bases align to TRBD2. The clonotype originates from a young man in good health and CMV-seronegative. The CDR3 DNA sequence: TGTGCCAGCAGTGAAGGGATAGCGGGAGGGTTGCACAATGAGCAGTTCTTC. Amino acids: CASSEGIAGGLHNEQFF.